What follows is one TCR beta chain and its context. The data were taken from a study of T-cell memory formation after mild COVID-19. TCRdb fed the 5' RACE reads into MiXCR, producing one record per CDR3 protein. The table lists roughly 600,000 distinct CDR3 sequences, about a sixth of them singletons, with 9.5% to 15% in the top ten. Germline V gives CDR1 SGHRS, CDR2 YFSETQ. This CDR3 is 13 amino acids long. V was pared by 2 bases and J by 4 bases, with 9 bases between. Sequencing was performed on PBMCs or a T cell subset sorted from them (not recorded which). The chain combines TRBV5-1 with TRBJ1-2; D possibly corresponds to TRBD1 (5 bases). This clonotype originated in an adult woman who had mild COVID-19 (a few samples of this study predate the infection). Cell type and time point are not known. CDR3 coding DNA: TGCGCCAGCAGCTTTGGGGACCTCTATGGCTACACCTTC. Its protein product is CASSFGDLYGYTF.